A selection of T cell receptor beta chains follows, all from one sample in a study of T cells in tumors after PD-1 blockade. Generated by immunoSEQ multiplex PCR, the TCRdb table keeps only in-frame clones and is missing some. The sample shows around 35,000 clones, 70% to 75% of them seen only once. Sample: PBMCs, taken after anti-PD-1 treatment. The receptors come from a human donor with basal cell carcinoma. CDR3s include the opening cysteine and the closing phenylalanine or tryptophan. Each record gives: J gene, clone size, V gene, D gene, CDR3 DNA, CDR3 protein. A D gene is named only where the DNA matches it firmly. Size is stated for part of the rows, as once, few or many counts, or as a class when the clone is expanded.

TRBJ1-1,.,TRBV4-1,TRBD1,TGCGCCAGCAGCCAAGATGCAGGGGGGAACACTGAAGCTTTCTTT,CASSQDAGGNTEAFF
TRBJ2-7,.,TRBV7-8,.,TGTGCCAGCAGCTTAGGAGTTTCCTACGAGCAGTACTTC,CASSLGVSYEQYF
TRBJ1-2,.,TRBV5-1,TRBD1,TGCGCCAGCAGCTGGGACAGGCCGGGAGACTATGGCTACACCTTC,CASSWDRPGDYGYTF
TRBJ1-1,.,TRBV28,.,TGTGCCAGCAGTTTATGGGTCAGGGGAACTGAAGCTTTCTTT,CASSLWVRGTEAFF
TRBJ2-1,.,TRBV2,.,TGTGCCAGCCGACGAAGCGGAGGTAACAATGAGCAGTTCTTC,CASRRSGGNNEQFF
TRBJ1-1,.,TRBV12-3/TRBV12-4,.,TGTGCCAGCAATTATTTAAACACTGAAGCTTTCTTT,CASNYLNTEAFF
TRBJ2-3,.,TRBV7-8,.,TGTGCCAGCAGCCCAGCGGGCACAGATACGCAGTATTTT,CASSPAGTDTQYF
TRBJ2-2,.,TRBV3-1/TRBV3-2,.,TGTGCCAGCAGCCAAAGGGAGACAGCCACCGGGGAGCTGTTTTTT,CASSQRETATGELFF
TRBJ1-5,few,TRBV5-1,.,TGCGCCAGCAGCTTGGCGGGAGGCAATCAGCCCCAGCATTTT,CASSLAGGNQPQHF
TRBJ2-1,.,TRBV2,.,TGTGCCGGCAAAAAGACAGTTTCCGAGGGTGAGCAGTTCTTC,CAGKKTVSEGEQFF
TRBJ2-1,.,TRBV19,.,TGTGCCAGTAGTATGCTCACCGGACCCAATGAGCAGTTCTTC,CASSMLTGPNEQFF
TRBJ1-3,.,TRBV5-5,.,TGTGCCAGCAGCCCCGGGTTCCTCTCTGGAAACACCATATATTTT,CASSPGFLSGNTIYF
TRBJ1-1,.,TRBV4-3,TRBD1,TGCGCCAGCAGCCAATTGACAGGGACCCCCACTGAAGCTTTCTTT,CASSQLTGTPTEAFF
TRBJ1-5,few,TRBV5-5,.,TGTGCCAGCAGTACAGGGAGCAATCAGCCCCAGCATTTT,CASSTGSNQPQHF
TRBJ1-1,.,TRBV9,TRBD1,TGTGCCAGCAGCTCGGACAGGATGAACACTGAAGCTTTCTTT,CASSSDRMNTEAFF
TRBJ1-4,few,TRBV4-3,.,TGCGCCAGCAGCCTATCGGGTGTAACTAATGAAAAACTGTTTTTT,CASSLSGVTNEKLFF
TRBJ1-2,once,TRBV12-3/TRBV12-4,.,TGTGCCAGCAGTCCCCTATCAAACTATGGCTACACCTTC,CASSPLSNYGYTF
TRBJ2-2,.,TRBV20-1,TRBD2,TGCAGTGCTAGTATCCGCGGGACTAGGAGCACCGGGGAGCTGTTTTTT,CSASIRGTRSTGELFF
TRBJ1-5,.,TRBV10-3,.,TGTGCCATCAGTGTTACCGGGGACGGACAGCCCCAGCATTTT,CAISVTGDGQPQHF
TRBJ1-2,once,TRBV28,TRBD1,TGTGCCAGCAGTTTGGACAGGTCTAACTATGGCTACACCTTC,CASSLDRSNYGYTF
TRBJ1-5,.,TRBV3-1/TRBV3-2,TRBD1,TGTGCCAGCAGCCGAGGACAGGGTTATAGCAATCAGCCCCAGCATTTT,CASSRGQGYSNQPQHF
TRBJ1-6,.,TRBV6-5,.,TGTGCCAGCAGTTATACCGTCGTGAGCTATAATTCACCCCTCCACTTT,CASSYTVVSYNSPLHF
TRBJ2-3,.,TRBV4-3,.,TGCGCCAGCAGCCGCCGGACAGACAGCACAGATACGCAGTATTTT,CASSRRTDSTDTQYF
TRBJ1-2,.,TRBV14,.,TGTGCCAGCAGACAGGGCAGGGCCCATGGCTACACCTTC,CASRQGRAHGYTF
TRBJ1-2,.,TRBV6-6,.,TGTGCCAGCAACCCCGAGCCTTACGTCCTGGAAGGCTACACCTTC,CASNPEPYVLEGYTF
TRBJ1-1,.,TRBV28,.,TGTGCCAGCAGACCTACCGGGAACCCTAACACTGAAGCTTTCTTT,CASRPTGNPNTEAFF
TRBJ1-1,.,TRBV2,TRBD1,TGTGCCAGCAGACTCAGGGGGCCAGAAGCTTTCTTT,CASRLRGPEAFF
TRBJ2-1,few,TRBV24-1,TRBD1,TGTGCCACCAGTGCGGGACAGGGCAATTTCGAGGATGAGCAGTTCTTC,CATSAGQGNFEDEQFF
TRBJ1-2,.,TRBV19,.,TGTGCCAGTAGTATCGGAGCCCTTGGCTACACCTTC,CASSIGALGYTF
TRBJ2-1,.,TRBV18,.,TGTGCCAGCTCACCACAGAAACCGGGACGATCGTGGAATGAGCAGTTCTTC,CASSPQKPGRSWNEQFF
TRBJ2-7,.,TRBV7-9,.,TGTGCCAGCAGTCGCAATTACAAGCAGTACTTC,CASSRNYKQYF
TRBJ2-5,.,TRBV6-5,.,TGTGCCAGCTGGATTCCGGGGGCTTCTGAGACCCAGTACTTC,CASWIPGASETQYF
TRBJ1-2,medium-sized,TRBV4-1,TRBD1,TGCGCCAGCAGCCCGCAGGGGGCGCAAGGCTACACCTTC,CASSPQGAQGYTF
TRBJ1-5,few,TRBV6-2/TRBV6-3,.,TGTGCCAGCAGTTACTCAGCCCAGCCCCAGCATTTT,CASSYSAQPQHF
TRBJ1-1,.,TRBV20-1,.,TGCAGTGCTAGTTGGTCCGGGGGGCACACTGAAGCTTTCTTT,CSASWSGGHTEAFF
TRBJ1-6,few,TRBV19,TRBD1,TGTGCCAGTACCAATACCCGACAGGGGGAGAGTTCACCCCTCCACTTT,CASTNTRQGESSPLHF
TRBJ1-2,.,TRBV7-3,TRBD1,TGTGCCAGCAGTTACACCGGGACAGGGGATGGCTACACCTTC,CASSYTGTGDGYTF
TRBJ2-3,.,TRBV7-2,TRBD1,TGTGCCAGCAGCTTAGCCAGGGGGACACCTAGCACAGATACGCAGTATTTT,CASSLARGTPSTDTQYF
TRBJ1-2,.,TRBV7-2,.,TGTGCCAGCAGCTTAGATCCGGGGCCTAACTATGGCTACACCTTC,CASSLDPGPNYGYTF
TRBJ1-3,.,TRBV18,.,TGTGCCAGCTCACCTGAGGGCTCTGGAAACACCATATATTTT,CASSPEGSGNTIYF